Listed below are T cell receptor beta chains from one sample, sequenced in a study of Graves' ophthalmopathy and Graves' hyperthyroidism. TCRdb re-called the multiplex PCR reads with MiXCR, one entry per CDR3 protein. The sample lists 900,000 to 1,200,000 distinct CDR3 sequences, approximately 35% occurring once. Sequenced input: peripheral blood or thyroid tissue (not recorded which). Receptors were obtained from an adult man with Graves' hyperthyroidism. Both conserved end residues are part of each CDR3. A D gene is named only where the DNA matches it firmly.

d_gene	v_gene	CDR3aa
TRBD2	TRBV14	CASSGAGGWQTQYF
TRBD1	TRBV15	CATSRGDSEKLFF
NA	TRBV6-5	CASSYIRGTYGYTF
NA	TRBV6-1	CASSPSAFGELFF
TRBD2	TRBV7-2	CASSARLLAGRGTGELFF
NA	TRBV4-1	CASSQHMGDSYEQYF
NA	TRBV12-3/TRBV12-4	CASSIFADSYEQYF
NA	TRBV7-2	CASSQKTGNTGELFF
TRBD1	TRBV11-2	CASSRGDRVTGNTIYF
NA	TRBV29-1	CSVESDSGEPYYGYTF
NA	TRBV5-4	CASSLLQSAGRSYEQYF
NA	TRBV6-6	CASSYLLLPDEAFF
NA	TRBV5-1	CASSTRGQPEKLFF
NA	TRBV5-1	CASSLGGESGNQPQHF
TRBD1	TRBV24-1	CAISDPTGADSPLHF
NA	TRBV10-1	CASSESAGSPTYEQYF
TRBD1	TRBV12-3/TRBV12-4	CASRQPGTAILNYGYTF
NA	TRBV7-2	CASSIGAGYEQYF
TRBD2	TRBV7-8	CASSRLAGPGEQYF
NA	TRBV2	CASLGGGVGYTF
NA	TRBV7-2	CASSPPPSGRPNTGELFF
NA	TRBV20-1	CSASTGRGANSPLHF
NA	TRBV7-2	CASSLVLGSYEQYF
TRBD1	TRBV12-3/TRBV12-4	CASSPSIGGPNTGELFF
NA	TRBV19	CASKPSRLGARYGYTF
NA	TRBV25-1	CASSDPSGSLGSPLHF
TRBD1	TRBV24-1	CATSTNNRDSGEAFF
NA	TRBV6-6	CASSGLLVGGNSPLHF
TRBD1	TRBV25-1	CASRQGSTETQYF
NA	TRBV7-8	CASSGGTDTEAFF
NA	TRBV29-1	CSVPEAFF